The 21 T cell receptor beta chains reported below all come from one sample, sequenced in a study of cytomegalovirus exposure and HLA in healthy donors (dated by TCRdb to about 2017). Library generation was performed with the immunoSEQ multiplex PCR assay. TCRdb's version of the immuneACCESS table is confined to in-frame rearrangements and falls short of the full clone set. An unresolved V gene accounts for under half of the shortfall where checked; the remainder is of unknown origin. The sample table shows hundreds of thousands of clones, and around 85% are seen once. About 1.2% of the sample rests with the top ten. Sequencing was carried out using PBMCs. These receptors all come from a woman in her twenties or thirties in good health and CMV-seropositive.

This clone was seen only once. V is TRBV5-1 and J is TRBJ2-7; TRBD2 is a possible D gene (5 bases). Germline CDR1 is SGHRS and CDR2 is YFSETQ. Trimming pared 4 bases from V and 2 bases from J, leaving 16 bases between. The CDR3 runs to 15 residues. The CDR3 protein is CASSPYPSGTYEQYF. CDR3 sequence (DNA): TGCGCCAGCAGCCCCTACCCGTCGGGGACCTACGAGCAGTACTTC.

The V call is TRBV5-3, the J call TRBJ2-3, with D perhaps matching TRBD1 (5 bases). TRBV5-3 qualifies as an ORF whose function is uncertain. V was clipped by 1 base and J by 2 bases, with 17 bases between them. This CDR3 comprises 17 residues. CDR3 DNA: TGTGCCAGAAGCTTGACAGGACGTAGGGGCCTCACAGATACGCAGTATTTT. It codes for CARSLTGRRGLTDTQYF.

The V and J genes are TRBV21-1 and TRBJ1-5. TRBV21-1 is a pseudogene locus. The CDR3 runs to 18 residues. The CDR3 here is CASSAEPGGELSNQPQHF. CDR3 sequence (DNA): TGTGCCAGCAGCGCCGAACCCGGAGGTGAACTTAGCAATCAGCCCCAGCATTTT.

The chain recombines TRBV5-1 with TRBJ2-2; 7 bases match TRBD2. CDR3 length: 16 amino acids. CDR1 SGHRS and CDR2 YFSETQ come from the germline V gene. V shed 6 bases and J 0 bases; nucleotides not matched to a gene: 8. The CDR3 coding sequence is TGCGCCAGCAACTCTTGGGGGGGGGCGAACACCGGGGAGCTGTTTTTT. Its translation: CASNSWGGANTGELFF.

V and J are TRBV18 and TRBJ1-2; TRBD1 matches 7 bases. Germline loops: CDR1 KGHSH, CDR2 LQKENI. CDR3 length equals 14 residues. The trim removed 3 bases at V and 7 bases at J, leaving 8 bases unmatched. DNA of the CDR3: TGTGCCAGCTCACCGTCGGGACAGAGGCTTGGCTACACCTTC. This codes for CASSPSGQRLGYTF. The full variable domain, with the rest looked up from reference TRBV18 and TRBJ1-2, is NAGVMQNPRHLVRRRGQEARLRCSPMKGHSHVYWYRQLPEEGLKFMVYLQKENIIDESGMPKERFSAEFPKEGPSILRIQQVVRGDSAAYFCASSPSGQRLGYTFGSGTRLTVV.

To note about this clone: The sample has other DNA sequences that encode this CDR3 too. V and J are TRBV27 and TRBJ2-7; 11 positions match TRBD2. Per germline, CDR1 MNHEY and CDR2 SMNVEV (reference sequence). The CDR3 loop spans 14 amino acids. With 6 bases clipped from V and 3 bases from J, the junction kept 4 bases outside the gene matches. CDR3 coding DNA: TGTGCCAGCAGCCCCGGGACTAGCGGCTACGAGCAGTACTTC. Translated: CASSPGTSGYEQYF.

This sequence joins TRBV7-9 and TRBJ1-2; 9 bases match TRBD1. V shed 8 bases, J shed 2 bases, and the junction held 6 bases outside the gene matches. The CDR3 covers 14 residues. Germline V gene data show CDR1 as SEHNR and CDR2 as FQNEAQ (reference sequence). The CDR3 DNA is TGTGCCAGCCGGCCGGGACAGGGCAACTATGGCTACACCTTC. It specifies CASRPGQGNYGYTF.

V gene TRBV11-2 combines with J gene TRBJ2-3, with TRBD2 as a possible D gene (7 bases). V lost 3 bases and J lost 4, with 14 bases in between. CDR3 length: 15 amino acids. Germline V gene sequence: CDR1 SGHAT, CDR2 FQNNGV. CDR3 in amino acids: CASSFSGEGSDTQYF. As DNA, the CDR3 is TGTGCCAGCAGCTTTTCAGGGGAGGGATCAGATACGCAGTATTTT.

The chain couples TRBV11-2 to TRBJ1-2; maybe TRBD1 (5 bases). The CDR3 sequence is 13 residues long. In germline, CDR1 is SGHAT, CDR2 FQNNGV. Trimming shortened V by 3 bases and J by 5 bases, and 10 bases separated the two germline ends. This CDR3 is CASSLQQGYGYTF. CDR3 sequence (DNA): TGTGCCAGCAGCTTGCAGCAGGGTTATGGCTACACCTTC.

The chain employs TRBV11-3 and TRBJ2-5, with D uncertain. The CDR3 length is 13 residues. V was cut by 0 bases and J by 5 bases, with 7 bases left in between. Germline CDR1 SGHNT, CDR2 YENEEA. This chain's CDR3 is CASSLDGEETQYF. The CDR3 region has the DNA TGTGCCAGCAGCTTAGATGGTGAGGAGACCCAGTACTTC.

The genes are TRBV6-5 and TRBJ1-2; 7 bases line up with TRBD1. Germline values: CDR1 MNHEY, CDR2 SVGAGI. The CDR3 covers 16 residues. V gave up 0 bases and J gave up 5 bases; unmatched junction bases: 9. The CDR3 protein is CASSYSPGGVRYGYTF. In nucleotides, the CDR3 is TGTGCCAGCAGTTACTCGCCAGGGGGTGTAAGGTATGGCTACACCTTC.

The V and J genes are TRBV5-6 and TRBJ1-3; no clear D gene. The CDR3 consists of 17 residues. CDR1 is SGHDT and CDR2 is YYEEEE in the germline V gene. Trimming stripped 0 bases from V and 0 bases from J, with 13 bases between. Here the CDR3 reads CASSLGSSVRSGNTIYF. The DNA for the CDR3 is TGTGCCAGCAGCTTGGGGTCGAGTGTTCGCTCTGGAAACACCATATATTTT.

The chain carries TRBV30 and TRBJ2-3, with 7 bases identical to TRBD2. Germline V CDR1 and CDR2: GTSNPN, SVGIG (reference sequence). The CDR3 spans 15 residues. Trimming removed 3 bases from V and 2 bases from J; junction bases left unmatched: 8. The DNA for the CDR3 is TGTGCCTGGAGCACGACTAGCAGGAACACAGATACGCAGTATTTT. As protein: CAWSTTSRNTDTQYF.

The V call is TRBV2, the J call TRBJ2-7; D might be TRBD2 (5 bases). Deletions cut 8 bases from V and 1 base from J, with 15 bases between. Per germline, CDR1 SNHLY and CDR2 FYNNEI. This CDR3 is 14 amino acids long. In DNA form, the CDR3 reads TGTGCCAGCGTAACGGGCGCGGGTTCCTACGAGCAGTACTTC. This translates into CASVTGAGSYEQYF.

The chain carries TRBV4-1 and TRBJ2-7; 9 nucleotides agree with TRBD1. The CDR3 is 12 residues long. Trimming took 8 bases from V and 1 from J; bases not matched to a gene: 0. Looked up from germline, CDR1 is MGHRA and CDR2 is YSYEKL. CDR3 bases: TGCGCCAGCGGGACAGGGTCCTACGAGCAGTACTTC. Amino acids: CASGTGSYEQYF.

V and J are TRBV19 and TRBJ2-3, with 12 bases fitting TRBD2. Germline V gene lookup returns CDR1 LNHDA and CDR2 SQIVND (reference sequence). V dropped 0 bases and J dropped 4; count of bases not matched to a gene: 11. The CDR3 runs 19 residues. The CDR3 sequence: CASSIDRRSTSGRPDTQYF. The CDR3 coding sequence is TGTGCCAGTAGTATAGACCGGAGGAGTACTAGCGGGAGGCCAGATACGCAGTATTTT. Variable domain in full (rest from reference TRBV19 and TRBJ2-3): DGGITQSPKYLFRKEGQNVTLSCEQNLNHDAMYWYRQDPGQGLRLIYYSQIVNDFQKGDIAEGYSVSREKKESFPLTVTSAQKNPTAFYLCASSIDRRSTSGRPDTQYFGPGTRLTVL.

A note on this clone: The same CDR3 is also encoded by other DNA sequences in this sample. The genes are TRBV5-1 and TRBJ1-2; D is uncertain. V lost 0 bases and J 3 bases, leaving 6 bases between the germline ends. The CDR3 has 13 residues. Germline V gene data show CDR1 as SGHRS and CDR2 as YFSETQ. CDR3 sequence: CASSLDTDYGYTF. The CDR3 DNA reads TGCGCCAGCAGCTTGGATACAGACTATGGCTACACCTTC.

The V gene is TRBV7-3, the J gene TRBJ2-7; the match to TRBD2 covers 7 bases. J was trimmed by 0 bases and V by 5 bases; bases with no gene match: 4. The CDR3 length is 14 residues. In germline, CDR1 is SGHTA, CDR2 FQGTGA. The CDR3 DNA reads TGTGCCAGCAGCAGGCAGCGGGACTCCTACGAGCAGTACTTC. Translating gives CASSRQRDSYEQYF.

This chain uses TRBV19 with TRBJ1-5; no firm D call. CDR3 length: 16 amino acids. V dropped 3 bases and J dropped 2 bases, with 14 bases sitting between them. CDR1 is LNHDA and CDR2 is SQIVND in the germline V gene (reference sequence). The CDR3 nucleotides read TGTGCCAGTAGTATGATAACGGGGATTGGCAATCAGCCCCAGCATTTT. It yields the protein CASSMITGIGNQPQHF.

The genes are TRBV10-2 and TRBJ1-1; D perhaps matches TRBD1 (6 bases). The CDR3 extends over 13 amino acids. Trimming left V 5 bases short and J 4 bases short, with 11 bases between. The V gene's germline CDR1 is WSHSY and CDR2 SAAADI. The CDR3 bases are TGCGCCAGCAGTCACAGGGAGGGCACTGAAGCTTTCTTT. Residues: CASSHREGTEAFF.

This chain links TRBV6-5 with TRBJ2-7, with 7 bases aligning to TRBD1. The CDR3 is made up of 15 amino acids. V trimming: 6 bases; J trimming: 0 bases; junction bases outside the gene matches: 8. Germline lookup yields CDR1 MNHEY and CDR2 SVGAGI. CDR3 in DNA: TGTGCCAGCAGCCGGGGACAGTTTTCCTCCTACGAGCAGTACTTC. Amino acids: CASSRGQFSSYEQYF.